This TCR beta chain derives from a study of cytomegalovirus exposure and HLA in healthy donors. Study-level results: Cytomegalovirus status was reportedly diagnosed by the classifier with high sensitivity and specificity. Previously analyzed data showed that most TCR beta V segments were productive at a frequency of about 87% or about 30%.

Points on this clone: Its antigen is undetermined.

The PCR had 60 Vbeta and 13 Jbeta primers. TCRdb keeps only in-frame clones here, not all; method: immunoSEQ multiplex PCR. Of 150,000 to 200,000 clones detected, less than 90% appear once; the ten largest clones hold around 1.9%. The CDR3 extends over 16 amino acids. Trimming took 0 bases from V and 7 from J; bases not matched to a gene: 6. Germline V gene lookup returns CDR1 LNHDA and CDR2 SQIVND (reference sequence). The rearrangement links TRBV19 to TRBJ2-1; 10 bases line up with TRBD2. The receptor's source is a man in his late teens or twenties in good health and CMV-seronegative. The sample was PBMCs. The CDR3, as DNA: TGTGCCAGTAGTATAGAGGCTAGCGGGAGCTGGAATGAGCAGTTCTTC. Protein product: CASSIEASGSWNEQFF.